A single sample gave rise to the 26 T cell receptor beta chains below, sequenced in a study of T cells in Graves' hyperthyroidism and ophthalmopathy. The investigators amplified TCR beta CDR3 regions from RNA transcripts. HTBI primers were employed in a first-round RT-PCR of the TCR CDR3. TCRdb re-derived calls from the multiplex PCR reads in MiXCR, one entry per CDR3 protein. The table has 300,000 to 400,000 distinct CDR3 sequences, 21% seen once. The sequenced sample consisted of blood. These receptors came from a woman aged 50 to 60 with Graves' hyperthyroidism.

This clonotype was seen repeatedly, ten times or more. The chain combines TRBV2 with TRBJ2-2, with D hard to call. This CDR3 is built from 12 residues. Germline CDR1 reads SNHLY; CDR2 reads FYNNEI. Trimming pared 7 bases from V and 3 bases from J, leaving 6 bases between. In DNA form, the CDR3 reads TGTGCCAGCACTCTGGACACCGGGGAGCTGTTTTTT. Residues: CASTLDTGELFF.

The chain joins TRBV19 to TRBJ1-1, with 9 positions matching TRBD1. This CDR3 is built from 17 residues. Looked up from germline, CDR1 is LNHDA and CDR2 is SQIVND (reference sequence). Germline trimming cut 6 bases from V and 4 bases from J; bases unmatched to any gene: 15. The CDR3 loop is CASRTTGGGLLTTEAFF. Here the CDR3 DNA reads TGTGCCAGTAGGACTACAGGGGGCGGATTGTTGACCACTGAAGCTTTCTTT.

The V gene is TRBV6-5, the J gene TRBJ2-5; D is possibly TRBD2 (6 bases). This CDR3 region has 15 residues. The V end was cut by 2 bases, the J end by 3 bases, with 13 bases between. Germline assignment: CDR1 MNHEY and CDR2 SVGAGI. The DNA of the CDR3 is TGTGCCAGCAGTTACGGCGGGGTAATCAAAGAGACCCAGTACTTC. The encoded protein is CASSYGGVIKETQYF.

This clonotype was detected a few times. The CDR3 protein is CASSQGVLQDEKLFF. The CDR3 nucleotides read TGTGCCAGCAGCCAAGGTGTCCTGCAGGATGAAAAACTGTTTTTT. This sequence joins TRBV14 and TRBJ1-4; D ambiguous. CDR1 is SGHDN, CDR2 FVKESK, per germline. There are 15 residues in the CDR3. Trimming shortened V by 1 base and J by 6 bases, and 12 bases separated the two germline ends.

This clonotype was observed a few times. The chain recombines TRBV19 with TRBJ2-3; the D gene is possibly TRBD2 (5 bases). Germline CDR1 and CDR2: LNHDA and SQIVND (reference sequence). Trimming left V 7 bases short and J 2 bases short, with 13 bases between. This CDR3 is 14 amino acids long. CDR3 DNA: TGTGCCAGTAACCAGCGGCACATCACAGATACGCAGTATTTT. It yields the protein CASNQRHITDTQYF.

The table lists this clonotype with many counts. Mismatch with germline at one junction end may stem from a read error. V gene TRBV30 combines with J gene TRBJ2-5; perhaps D is TRBD1 or TRBD2 (5 bases each). The CDR3 extends over 12 amino acids. The germline V gene encodes CDR1 GTSNPN and CDR2 SVGIG (reference sequence). The CDR3 here is CAWSVRDGLGDF. The CDR3 DNA reads TGTGCCTGGAGTGTACGGGACGGACTCGGGGACTTC.

This clonotype was seen only a few times. V gene TRBV20-1 combines with J gene TRBJ2-1; D unresolved. CDR3 length: 15 residues. Trimming removed 5 bases from V and 5 bases from J, with 19 bases in between. Germline values: CDR1 DFQATT, CDR2 SNEGSKA (reference sequence). This chain's CDR3 is CSAPDARVANNEQFF. The CDR3, as DNA: TGCAGTGCTCCGGACGCCCGGGTGGCAAACAATGAGCAGTTCTTC.

The sample holds many counts of this clonotype. The V gene is TRBV6-1, the J gene TRBJ2-2; TRBD2 matches at 12 bases. This CDR3 is built from 15 residues. The J segment lost 4 bases and the V segment lost 4 bases, leaving 1 base of the junction unmatched. CDR1 is MNHNS and CDR2 is SASEGT in the germline V gene. CDR3 bases: TGTGCCAGCAGTGGACTAGCGGGAGTCACCGGGGAGCTGTTTTTT. Translated, it gives CASSGLAGVTGELFF.

This clonotype has at least ten counts. The chain combines TRBV6-1 with TRBJ2-1, with TRBD2 matching 8 bases. Germline V CDR1 and CDR2: MNHNS, SASEGT. CDR3 length equals 13 residues. The ends lost 5 bases at V and 9 bases at J; junction bases unmatched: 6. The CDR3 bases are TGTGCCAGCAGTCCTGGGACTAGAGCTGAGCAGTTCTTC. Residues: CASSPGTRAEQFF.

This clonotype appeared a few times. The junction shows a germline mismatch at one end, possibly a read error. V and J are TRBV28 and TRBJ2-5; D is unclear. The germline V gene has CDR1 MDHEN and CDR2 SYDVKM. CDR3 length: 13 residues. The DNA of the CDR3 is TGTGCCATCAGTTTTCTAGACCAAGAGACCCAGTACTTC. Encoded protein: CAISFLDQETQYF. The entire variable domain, with the rest obtained from reference TRBV28 and TRBJ2-5, is as follows: DVKVTQSSRYLVKRTGEKVFLECVQDMDHENMFWYRQDPGLGLRLIYFSYDVKMKEKGDIPEGYSVSREKKERFSLILESASTNQTSMYLCAISFLDQETQYFGPGTRLLVL.

DNA for the CDR3: TGTGCCAGCAGCGACCCGGCGACTGATAATTCACCCCTCCACTTT. Encoded protein: CASSDPATDNSPLHF. The chain carries TRBV9 and TRBJ1-6; no definite D call. The CDR3 runs 15 residues. CDR1 SGDLS and CDR2 YYNGEE come from the germline V gene. Trimming stripped 3 bases from V and 5 bases from J, with 12 bases between.

The sample holds many counts of this clonotype. The gene calls are TRBV2 and TRBJ1-2, with D perhaps matching TRBD1 (6 bases). The CDR3 contains 15 residues. Trimming stripped 3 bases from V and 4 bases from J, with 15 bases between. Germline assignment: CDR1 SNHLY and CDR2 FYNNEI. CDR3 protein: CASSDQQQGAYGYTF. Here the CDR3 DNA reads TGTGCCAGCAGTGACCAGCAACAGGGAGCCTATGGCTACACCTTC.

Only a few counts were recorded for this clonotype. Being one base from a much bigger clone, this may be a read error. The gene calls are TRBV6-5 and TRBJ1-6; a possible D gene is TRBD1 (6 bases). Per the germline V gene, CDR1 is MNHEY and CDR2 is SVGAGI. CDR3 length: 16 amino acids. The V end lost 2 bases, the J end lost 2 bases, and 10 bases lay between the germline ends. CDR3 loop: CASSYGGGPYNSPLHF. The CDR3, as DNA: TGTGCCAGCAGTTACGGCGGGGGCCCCTATAATTCACCCCTCCACTTT.

Comment on this clonotype: The germline gene is not matched at one end of the junction; a read error may be the cause. The rearrangement links TRBV11-2 to TRBJ2-2; 7 bases map to TRBD1. The CDR3 runs 15 residues. CDR1 and CDR2 (germline): SGHAT, FQNNGV. This CDR3 reads CAGSSTGRNTGELFF. CDR3 DNA: TGTGCCGGCAGCTCGACAGGGCGGAACACCGGGGAGCTGTTTTTT.

This clonotype was seen at least ten times. The gene calls are TRBV5-1 and TRBJ1-1, with D possibly TRBD1 on 6 matching bases. V was shortened by 7 bases and J by 1 base, with 11 bases between the two germline ends. The CDR3 covers 13 residues. CDR1 SGHRS and CDR2 YFSETQ come from the germline V gene. The CDR3 is CASQEGQNTEAFF. The CDR3 coding sequence is TGCGCCAGCCAAGAGGGACAGAACACTGAAGCTTTCTTT.

The chain links TRBV28 to TRBJ1-1; D is perhaps TRBD1 (5 bases). Germline values: CDR1 MDHEN, CDR2 SYDVKM. Trimming took off 3 bases at V and 3 bases at J, with 14 bases between the two ends. CDR3 length: 15 amino acids. CDR3 nucleotide sequence: TGTGCCAGCAGTTTGCCCCCCGCAGGGTACACTGAAGCTTTCTTT. It specifies CASSLPPAGYTEAFF.

This chain joins TRBV7-9 and TRBJ2-1; TRBD1 matches 9 bases. The CDR3 totals 15 residues. Trimming took 5 bases from V and 6 from J; bases not matched to a gene: 8. Germline CDR1 SEHNR, CDR2 FQNEAQ (reference sequence). CDR3: CASSPGTGMGNEQFF. The DNA of the CDR3 is TGTGCCAGCAGCCCCGGGACAGGGATGGGCAATGAGCAGTTCTTC.

This clonotype was counted at least ten times. This chain links TRBV7-8 with TRBJ2-2; D perhaps matches TRBD2 (5 bases). The germline V gene has CDR1 SGHVS and CDR2 FQNEAQ. The CDR3 contains 16 residues. Trimming cost V 4 bases and J 0 bases, with 12 bases left between them. The CDR3 region has the DNA TGTGCCAGCAGCTCCCCGCTTAGCGCGAACACCGGGGAGCTGTTTTTT. This gives the protein CASSSPLSANTGELFF.

This clonotype was seen only a few times. The J gene is TRBJ1-6, the V gene TRBV5-5; 10 nucleotides agree with TRBD1. The CDR3 length is 17 residues. Germline trimming cut 1 base from V and 2 bases from J; bases unmatched to any gene: 3. Germline V gene lookup returns CDR1 SGHKS and CDR2 YYEKEE (reference sequence). The CDR3 bases are TGTGCCAGCAGCTTGCAGGACAGGGGGGCCTATAATTCACCCCTCCACTTT. Its protein is CASSLQDRGAYNSPLHF.

This clonotype was seen many times. The V gene is TRBV2, the J gene TRBJ1-5; 10 nucleotides match TRBD1. Germline V gene lookup returns CDR1 SNHLY and CDR2 FYNNEI. The CDR3 loop spans 14 amino acids. J gave up 2 bases and V 8 bases, and 3 bases lay outside the gene matches. CDR3 DNA: TGTGCCAGCGCCGGGACAGGGGGCAATCAGCCCCAGCATTTT. It translates to CASAGTGGNQPQHF.

This clonotype came up a few times. The V gene is TRBV6-1, the J gene TRBJ2-3, with D maybe TRBD1 (6 bases). The germline CDR1 and CDR2 sequences are MNHNS and SASEGT. CDR3 size: 15 residues. Deletions cut 6 bases from V and 1 base from J, with 14 bases between. CDR3 in DNA: TGTGCCAGCAGGGAACAGGGTGCAGGCACAGATACGCAGTATTTT. Amino acid sequence: CASREQGAGTDTQYF.

In its sample, this clonotype was seen a few times. The chain combines TRBV29-1 with TRBJ2-7; weak D call: TRBD2 (6 bases). Trimming removed 5 bases at V and 2 bases at J, with 16 bases between. The CDR3 consists of 14 residues. Germline values: CDR1 SQVTM, CDR2 ANQGSEA. CDR3 protein: CSVLSRREPYEQYF. In DNA form, the CDR3 reads TGCAGCGTTTTGAGTCGACGGGAGCCCTACGAGCAGTACTTC.

This clonotype has at least ten counts. V is TRBV5-1 and J is TRBJ1-2, with D perhaps matching TRBD1 (6 bases). V was trimmed by 2 bases and J by 6 bases, leaving 11 bases between them. The CDR3 consists of 13 residues. CDR1 and CDR2 (germline): SGHRS, YFSETQ. The CDR3 here is CASSLGAGDGYTF. The CDR3 bases are TGCGCCAGCAGCTTAGGGGCAGGGGATGGCTACACCTTC.

The chain uses TRBV5-6 and TRBJ2-5; TRBD1 matches at 7 bases. Germline CDR1 SGHDT, CDR2 YYEEEE. The ends lost 4 bases at V and 2 bases at J; junction bases unmatched: 8. The CDR3 sequence is 15 residues long. CDR3 protein: CASSGAGTVQETQYF. The CDR3 nucleotides are TGTGCCAGCAGCGGAGCCGGGACAGTTCAAGAGACCCAGTACTTC.

In its sample, this clonotype was seen many times. As DNA, the CDR3 is TGTGCCAGCTCACCAGGGCAGAATGAAAAACTGTTTTTT. Translating it yields CASSPGQNEKLFF. This rearrangement joins TRBV18 to TRBJ1-4; D is unclear. V gave up 2 bases and J gave up 5 bases, with 6 bases separating them. Germline V lookup: CDR1 KGHSH, CDR2 LQKENI. The CDR3 covers 13 residues.

The table lists this clonotype with many counts. The rearrangement links TRBV5-1 to TRBJ1-1; D gene unclear. The CDR3 consists of 15 residues. The V gene's germline CDR1 is SGHRS and CDR2 YFSETQ. The V end was cut by 5 bases, the J end by 4 bases, with 18 bases between. The CDR3 here is CASREDQVRSTEAFF. Here the CDR3 DNA reads TGCGCCAGCAGAGAAGACCAGGTGAGGAGCACTGAAGCTTTCTTT.